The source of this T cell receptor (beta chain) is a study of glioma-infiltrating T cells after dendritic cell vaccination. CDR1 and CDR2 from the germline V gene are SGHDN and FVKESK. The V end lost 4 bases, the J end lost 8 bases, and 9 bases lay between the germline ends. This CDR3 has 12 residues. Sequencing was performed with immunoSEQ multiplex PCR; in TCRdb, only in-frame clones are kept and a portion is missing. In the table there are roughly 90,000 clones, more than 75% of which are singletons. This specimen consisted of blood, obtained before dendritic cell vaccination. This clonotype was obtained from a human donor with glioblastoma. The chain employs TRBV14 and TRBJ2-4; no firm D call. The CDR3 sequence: CASSLSTDIQYF. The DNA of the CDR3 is TGTGCCAGCAGCCTCTCAACAGACATTCAGTACTTC.